This T cell receptor beta chain was captured by sequencing in a study of blood T cell repertoires in COVID-19. Profiling relied on immunoSEQ multiplex PCR, and the TCRdb table lists in-frame clones only, not all of them. The data show 100,000 to 150,000 clones, 85% to 90% seen once. With 5 bases clipped from V and 4 bases from J, the junction kept 6 bases outside the gene matches. The CDR3 runs 15 residues. The germline V gene encodes CDR1 LGHDT and CDR2 YNNKEL (reference sequence). This TCR derives from a man aged 45-65 years with active or convalescent COVID-19. Specimen: peripheral blood. This chain uses TRBV3-1 (or the pseudogene TRBV3-2) with TRBJ1-4; TRBD1 matches 8 bases. The chain's CDR3 is CASSYRTGYNEKLFF. Written as DNA, the CDR3 is TGTGCCAGCAGCTACCGGACAGGGTATAATGAAAAACTGTTTTTT.